A selection of T cell receptor beta chains follows, all from one sample in a study of T cell responses to AZD1222 COVID-19 vaccine. This table comes from immunoSEQ multiplex PCR, and its TCRdb copy is limited to in-frame clones, with some not included. The sample comprises 140,000 to 150,000 clones, more than 70% of which are singletons, and roughly 1.5% rests with the top ten. Sequencing used peripheral blood, obtained 28 days after the second AZD1222 dose. Receptors were obtained from an adult who received the AZD1222 COVID-19 vaccine. The CDR3 runs from the conserved cysteine through the conserved F or W. The D gene is left open where the match is weak. Size is stated for part of the rows, as once, few or many counts, or as a class when the clone is expanded.

d_call	v_call	clone_size	j_call	cdr3_aa	cdr3_nt
NA	TRBV7-9	NA	TRBJ1-6	CASSLLGILNSPLHF	TGTGCCAGCAGCTTACTAGGGATCTTGAATTCACCCCTCCACTTT
NA	TRBV14	NA	TRBJ1-3	CASRLGNTIYF	TGTGCCAGCAGGCTGGGAAACACCATATATTTT
TRBD1	TRBV6-1	NA	TRBJ1-1	CASSEWTGLITEAFF	TGTGCCAGCAGTGAGTGGACAGGGTTAATCACTGAAGCTTTCTTT
NA	TRBV7-2	NA	TRBJ2-3	CASSQRLRIDTQYF	TGTGCCAGCAGCCAAAGACTAAGGATCGATACGCAGTATTTT
NA	TRBV30	NA	TRBJ2-7	CAWGRGGEQYF	TGTGCCTGGGGGAGAGGCGGGGAGCAGTACTTC
NA	TRBV18	NA	TRBJ1-1	CASSPQTRSEYTEAFF	TGTGCCAGCTCACCACAGACCCGAAGTGAGTACACTGAAGCTTTCTTT
TRBD1	TRBV19	NA	TRBJ1-2	CASDRTGGNYGYTF	TGTGCCAGCGACCGGACAGGGGGGAACTATGGCTACACCTTC
TRBD1	TRBV3-1/TRBV3-2	NA	TRBJ2-1	CASSQVGDRAYNEQFF	TGTGCCAGCAGCCAAGTAGGGGACAGGGCCTACAATGAGCAGTTCTTC
TRBD2	TRBV29-1	NA	TRBJ2-3	CSVEDEREGRADTQYF	TGCAGCGTTGAAGATGAGCGGGAGGGCCGTGCAGATACGCAGTATTTT
NA	TRBV5-6	NA	TRBJ1-6	CASSGGANSPLHF	TGTGCCAGCAGCGGGGGAGCGAATTCACCCCTCCACTTT
NA	TRBV4-2	NA	TRBJ1-2	CASSQDSWGYTF	TGTGCCAGCAGCCAAGATTCTTGGGGCTACACCTTC
NA	TRBV28	once	TRBJ1-1	CASSLVGRADTEAFF	TGTGCCAGCAGTTTAGTCGGGCGGGCGGACACTGAAGCTTTCTTT
TRBD1	TRBV4-1	NA	TRBJ2-2	CASSQRMGQGAFAGELFF	TGCGCCAGCAGCCAACGAATGGGACAGGGGGCGTTTGCCGGGGAGCTGTTTTTT
TRBD2	TRBV2	NA	TRBJ2-1	CASSELAGEEQFF	TGTGCCAGCAGTGAACTAGCGGGAGAGGAGCAGTTCTTC
NA	TRBV7-9	NA	TRBJ2-1	CASSDGGYNEQFF	TGTGCCAGCAGTGACGGGGGCTACAATGAGCAGTTCTTC
NA	TRBV5-1	NA	TRBJ1-1	CASSLGSVNTEAFF	TGCGCCAGCAGCTTGGGCTCCGTCAACACTGAAGCTTTCTTT
NA	TRBV11-3	NA	TRBJ1-1	CASSSRAYQAFF	TGTGCCAGCAGCTCTCGAGCCTACCAAGCTTTCTTT
TRBD2	TRBV10-3	NA	TRBJ2-3	CAISESGLAGGPRTDTQYF	TGTGCCATCAGTGAGTCAGGGCTAGCGGGAGGGCCTCGCACAGATACGCAGTATTTT
NA	TRBV2	NA	TRBJ1-3	CASSEAGAGNTIYF	TGTGCCAGCAGTGAAGCGGGTGCTGGAAACACCATATATTTT
NA	TRBV2	NA	TRBJ2-7	CASRPAPGTQTYEQYF	TGTGCCAGCAGACCTGCTCCCGGGACTCAAACCTACGAGCAGTACTTC